The 21 T cell receptor beta chains below were found in one sample sequenced in a study of T cell responses to AZD1222 COVID-19 vaccine. The protocol was immunoSEQ multiplex PCR, while the TCRdb copy is restricted to in-frame clones and leaves out a portion. Among 150,000 to 180,000 clones listed, about nine tenths were seen once. Sample: peripheral blood, taken on day 0 of AZD1222 vaccination. These receptors originate from an adult in good health.

V gene TRBV6-1 combines with J gene TRBJ2-7, with 11 bases that match TRBD2. The CDR3 consists of 17 residues. Germline CDR1 MNHNS, CDR2 SASEGT. Losses at the gene ends were 0 bases for V and 4 bases for J; bases not matched to a gene: 8. CDR3 amino acids: CASSEAGLAGGRYEQYF. The CDR3 coding sequence is TGTGCCAGCAGTGAAGCCGGGCTAGCGGGGGGAAGGTACGAGCAGTACTTC.

The chain uses TRBV28 and TRBJ2-1; TRBD1 is a possible D gene (5 bases). This CDR3 spans 14 amino acids. V shed 5 bases and J shed 0 bases, with 8 bases lying between them. Looked up from germline, CDR1 is MDHEN and CDR2 is SYDVKM. The CDR3 region has the DNA TGTGCCAGCAGTAGACAGAGCTCCTACAATGAGCAGTTCTTC. Translation gives CASSRQSSYNEQFF. Full variable domain (rest looked up from reference TRBV28 and TRBJ2-1): DVKVTQSSRYLVKRTGEKVFLECVQDMDHENMFWYRQDPGLGLRLIYFSYDVKMKEKGDIPEGYSVSREKKERFSLILESASTNQTSMYLCASSRQSSYNEQFFGPGTRLTVL.

The chain is built from TRBV28 and TRBJ1-2; D remains unclear. Per the germline V gene, CDR1 is MDHEN and CDR2 is SYDVKM. This CDR3 contains 13 residues. Trimming stripped 5 bases from V and 8 bases from J, with 15 bases between. The CDR3, as DNA: TGTGCCAGCAGTCTAACTCTGTTGGGAGGCTACACCTTC. Amino acids: CASSLTLLGGYTF.

The chain has TRBV4-3 and TRBJ2-1; 9 bases match TRBD2. Germline assignment: CDR1 LGHNA and CDR2 YSLEER. This CDR3 comprises 15 residues. Trimming at V came to 1 base and at J to 8 bases, leaving 6 bases not matched to a gene. The CDR3 spells CASSQGLAVWDEQFF. CDR3 sequence (DNA): TGCGCCAGCAGCCAAGGACTAGCGGTCTGGGATGAGCAGTTCTTC.

This clone occurred once. The rearrangement links TRBV14 to TRBJ1-6; D is unclear. The CDR3 is 15 residues long. Trimming pared 3 bases from V and 1 base from J, leaving 7 bases between. The germline CDR1 and CDR2 sequences are SGHDN and FVKESK. Here the CDR3 reads CASSHGGSYNSPLHF. CDR3 in DNA: TGTGCCAGCAGCCACGGAGGGTCCTATAATTCACCCCTCCACTTT.

The V and J genes are TRBV5-1 and TRBJ1-1, with D tentatively TRBD1 (5 bases). The CDR3 is made up of 15 amino acids. Between the trimmed V and J ends, which lost 0 bases and 7 bases, there was a span of 16 bases. CDR1 and CDR2 (germline): SGHRS, YFSETQ. For the CDR3, the DNA is TGCGCCAGCAGCTTGGACGGGACTAGGGGATTTGAAGCTTTCTTT. It specifies CASSLDGTRGFEAFF.

The rearrangement links TRBV4-3 to TRBJ2-7; 8 bases agree with TRBD1. Germline loops: CDR1 LGHNA, CDR2 YSLEER. This CDR3 comprises 16 residues. V gave up 5 bases and J gave up 6 bases; unmatched junction bases: 15. The CDR3 spells CASSFSTWGTGTEQYF. CDR3 coding DNA: TGCGCCAGCAGCTTCAGTACATGGGGGACAGGTACCGAGCAGTACTTC.

The chain has TRBV28 and TRBJ1-1; no reliable D call. CDR1 and CDR2 (germline): MDHEN, SYDVKM. Trimming took off 3 bases at V and 8 bases at J, with 16 bases between the two ends. This CDR3 is built from 14 residues. Here the CDR3 DNA reads TGTGCCAGCAGTTTCCCGGACCGGCCTATCGAAGCTTTCTTT. Translating it yields CASSFPDRPIEAFF. Complete variable domain (other parts from reference TRBV28 and TRBJ1-1): DVKVTQSSRYLVKRTGEKVFLECVQDMDHENMFWYRQDPGLGLRLIYFSYDVKMKEKGDIPEGYSVSREKKERFSLILESASTNQTSMYLCASSFPDRPIEAFFGQGTRLTVV.

This sequence joins TRBV5-1 and TRBJ2-5; TRBD2 is a possible D gene (6 bases). This CDR3 is 16 amino acids long. V lost 0 bases and J 2 bases, leaving 14 bases between the germline ends. CDR1 is SGHRS, CDR2 YFSETQ, per germline. The CDR3 sequence is CASSLDLSGGQETQYF. The CDR3, as DNA: TGCGCCAGCAGCTTGGATCTTAGTGGGGGGCAAGAGACCCAGTACTTC.

V is TRBV6-5 and J is TRBJ1-2; tentatively, D is TRBD1 (6 bases). There are 14 residues in the CDR3. Germline loops: CDR1 MNHEY, CDR2 SVGAGI. V was clipped by 5 bases and J by 4 bases, with 14 bases between them. The CDR3 bases are TGTGCCAGCAGTAAAAAGGGGGTTGGCTATGGCTACACCTTC. Its translation: CASSKKGVGYGYTF.

This rearrangement joins TRBV20-1 to TRBJ2-1; D remains ambiguous. From germline, CDR1 is DFQATT and CDR2 SNEGSKA (reference sequence). The CDR3 extends over 11 amino acids. V was clipped by 7 bases and J by 7 bases, with 11 bases between them. In nucleotides, the CDR3 is TGCAGTGTTAGGCAGTGGAATGAGCAGTTCTTC. It translates to CSVRQWNEQFF.

The chain recombines TRBV15 with TRBJ2-5, with D hard to call. Germline CDR1 LNHNV, CDR2 YYDKDF (reference sequence). The length of the CDR3 is 13 residues. V was cut by 1 base and J by 3 bases, with 6 bases left in between. The chain's CDR3 is CATSRVQKETQYF. The CDR3 bases are TGTGCCACCAGCAGAGTCCAGAAAGAGACCCAGTACTTC.

The CDR3 sequence is CASSQPGTASHEQYF. CDR3 bases: TGCGCCAGCAGCCAGCCCGGGACTGCCTCACACGAGCAGTACTTC. The V and J genes are TRBV4-1 and TRBJ2-7; TRBD2 is a possible D gene (6 bases). The V and J ends lost 3 bases and 5 bases respectively, with 17 bases between them. This CDR3 is 15 amino acids long. The V gene's germline CDR1 is MGHRA and CDR2 YSYEKL.

The chain joins TRBV12-3 or TRBV12-4 to TRBJ1-6, with D possibly matching TRBD1 (5 bases). Trimming shortened V by 3 bases and J by 13 bases, and 10 bases separated the two germline ends. The CDR3 length is 12 residues. CDR3 residues: CASSLGTRPLHF. DNA for the CDR3: TGTGCCAGCAGTTTGGGGACTAGGCCCCTCCACTTT.

The table lists this clone with a few counts. The chain uses TRBV10-3 and TRBJ1-2, with D maybe TRBD1 (5 bases). CDR1 is ENHRY, CDR2 SYGVKD, per germline. There are 16 residues in the CDR3. V lost 0 bases, J lost 3 bases, and 14 bases lay in between. Here the CDR3 reads CAISESPRAQDYGYTF. The CDR3 bases are TGTGCCATCAGTGAGTCGCCCAGGGCTCAGGACTATGGCTACACCTTC.

J is TRBJ1-5 and V is TRBV6-2 or TRBV6-3; D is undetermined. The ends were cut back, 2 bases at V and 11 bases at J, with 10 bases in the middle. The CDR3 has 12 amino acids. Germline loops: CDR1 MNHEY, CDR2 SVGEGT. CDR3 bases: TGTGCCAGCAGTTACCTCGCCCAGGCCCAGCATTTT. The encoded protein is CASSYLAQAQHF.

Only one count was recorded for this clone. One end of the junction does not line up with germline, which may come from a read error. The V and J genes are TRBV10-3 and TRBJ2-7, with a tentative D call TRBD2 (5 bases). The germline gives CDR1 ENHRY, CDR2 SYGVKD. The CDR3 loop spans 12 amino acids. For the CDR3, the DNA is TGTGCCATAAGTGCTAGCACGGGGGAGCAGTACTTC. This sequence encodes CAISASTGEQYF.

This chain links TRBV6-1 with TRBJ1-5; D uncertain. V dropped 1 base and J dropped 2 bases, with 18 bases sitting between them. Germline CDR1 is MNHNS and CDR2 is SASEGT. CDR3 size: 18 residues. Here the CDR3 reads CASSEGSGGFVGNQPQHF. In DNA, the CDR3 is TGTGCCAGCAGTGAAGGGAGTGGAGGTTTTGTTGGCAATCAGCCCCAGCATTTT.

This sequence joins TRBV9 and TRBJ1-1, with 10 nucleotides matching TRBD1. The ends lost 3 bases at V and 1 base at J; junction bases unmatched: 3. The CDR3 runs to 15 residues. Per the germline V gene, CDR1 is SGDLS and CDR2 is YYNGEE. This CDR3 reads CASSGRQGANTEAFF. As DNA, the CDR3 is TGTGCCAGCAGCGGCAGACAGGGGGCGAACACTGAAGCTTTCTTT. Using reference TRBV9 and TRBJ1-1 for the parts outside the CDR3, the full variable domain is DSGVTQTPKHLITATGQRVTLRCSPRSGDLSVYWYQQSLDQGLQFLIQYYNGEERAKGNILERFSAQQFPDLHSELNLSSLELGDSALYFCASSGRQGANTEAFFGQGTRLTVV.

The chain links TRBV21-1 to TRBJ2-3; TRBD2 is the table's D call and was not checked against the DNA. TRBV21-1 is flagged as a pseudogene. The CDR3 is made up of 15 amino acids. In DNA, the CDR3 is TGTGCCAGCACCTCCATCGGGCGGGGTACAGATACGCAGTATTTT. It yields the protein CASTSIGRGTDTQYF.

With respect to this clone: At the DNA level, this CDR3 is encoded by other sequences in the same sample as well. The V and J genes are TRBV14 and TRBJ1-2, with 7 bases identical to TRBD1. In germline, CDR1 is SGHDN, CDR2 FVKESK. V was clipped by 1 base and J by 4 bases; unmatched bases: 3. This CDR3 contains 14 residues. CDR3 bases: TGTGCCAGCAGCCAAGGTCAGGGGGGCTATGGCTACACCTTC. It translates to CASSQGQGGYGYTF.